Each of the 28 T cell receptor gamma chains below was sequenced from the same sample in a study of gammadelta T cells in human blood. TCRdb fed the RT-PCR reads into CATT to redo clone calling. This sample's clone table lists about a hundred gamma-chain clones. The specimen was Vgamma9Vdelta2 gamma-delta T cells from adult blood. The receptors shown here come from a human donor.

This clone is large (0.1 to 1%) within its sample. This specimen includes other DNA sequences encoding the same CDR3. The chain has TRGV9 and TRGJP. The CDR3 sequence is 16 residues long. CDR1 and CDR2 from the germline V gene are GITISATS and ISYDGTV (reference sequence). The V segment lost 0 bases and the J segment 6 bases; nucleotides outside the gene matches: 2. CDR3 sequence reads: CALWEVRELGKKIKVF. The CDR3 bases are TGTGCCTTGTGGGAGGTGAGAGAGTTGGGCAAAAAAATCAAGGTATTT.

A word on this clone: A far larger clone is one base from this, pointing to a likely read error. V gene TRGV9 combines with J gene TRGJP. TCRdb gives no J gene; it was assigned here by matching the DNA to germline. The CDR3 has 17 residues. Germline assignment: CDR1 GITISATS and CDR2 ISYDGTV (reference sequence). The CDR3 loop is CALGEASGELGKKIKVF. The CDR3 DNA sequence: TGTGCCTTGGGGGAGGCGTCAGGGGAGTTGGGCAAAAAAATCAAGGTATTT.

This clone was detected a few times. Since a far larger clone is one base different, this is likely a read error. V and J are TRGV9 and TRGJP. Germline CDR1 and CDR2: GITISATS and ISYDGTV (reference sequence). The length of the CDR3 is 16 residues. The CDR3 DNA reads TGTGCCTTGTGGGAGGACCGAGAGTTGGGCAAAAAAAACAAGGTATTT. It yields the protein CALWEDRELGKKNKVF.

By share, this clone ranks as large (0.1 to 1%). A much larger clone is a single base away; this may be a read error. The chain links TRGV9 to TRGJP. The J gene, not given by TCRdb, was assigned here from a germline match of the nucleotide sequence. Trimming removed 2 bases from V and 4 bases from J; junction bases left unmatched: 2. Germline V gives CDR1 GITISATS, CDR2 ISYDGTV (reference sequence). This CDR3 contains 16 residues. The CDR3 protein is CALWEAQELGKKIKVF. As DNA, the CDR3 is TGTGCCTTGTGGGAGGCACAAGAGTTGGGCAAAAAAATCAAGGTATTT.

As concerns this clone: TCRdb's protein for this DNA is that of a much larger clone and differs from the translation at residue 4, likely a read error; the protein shown is the DNA translation. This chain connects TRGV9 to TRGJP. Germline CDR1 and CDR2: GITISATS and ISYDGTV (reference sequence). This CDR3 is built from 16 residues. The CDR3 loop is CALCEVRELGKKIKVF. Here the CDR3 DNA reads TGTGCCTTGTGCGAGGTGAGAGAGTTGGGCAAAAAAATCAAGGTATTT.

By share, this clone ranks as large. The chain joins TRGV9 to TRGJP. The germline gives CDR1 GITISATS, CDR2 ISYDGTV (reference sequence). The CDR3 is made up of 15 amino acids. V was clipped by 3 bases and J by 7 bases; unmatched bases: 3. The CDR3 DNA is TGTGCCTTGTGGGAGTTCGAGTTGGGCAAAAAAATCAAGGTATTT. This encodes CALWEFELGKKIKVF.

By share, this clone counts as hyperexpanded. This rearrangement joins TRGV9 to TRGJP. The germline V gene encodes CDR1 GITISATS and CDR2 ISYDGTV (reference sequence). The CDR3 contains 17 residues. The V segment lost 2 bases and the J segment 7 bases; nucleotides outside the gene matches: 8. This chain's CDR3 is CALWEAHRELGKKIKVF. The DNA of the CDR3 is TGTGCCTTGTGGGAGGCCCACCGGGAGTTGGGCAAAAAAATCAAGGTATTT.

This clone has just a few counts. The protein that TCRdb holds for this DNA derives from a much larger clone and differs from the translated DNA at residue 3, which likely indicates a read error; the protein shown here is translated from the DNA. The chain links TRGV9 to TRGJP. The CDR3 is made up of 16 amino acids. CDR1 is GITISATS, CDR2 ISYDGTV, per germline (reference sequence). The CDR3 region is CAVWEVQELGKKIKVF. The CDR3, as DNA: TGTGCCGTGTGGGAGGTGCAAGAGTTGGGCAAAAAAATCAAGGTATTT.

Of note for this clone: TCRdb lists the protein of a much larger clone for this DNA, which differs at residue 10, so this is likely a read error; the protein given here is translated from the DNA itself. The V and J genes are TRGV9 and TRGJP. The germline CDR1 and CDR2 sequences are GITISATS and ISYDGTV (reference sequence). The CDR3 consists of 16 residues. In DNA, the CDR3 is TGTGCCTTGTGGGAGATACAAGAGTTGGACAAAAAAATCAAGGTATTT. It specifies CALWEIQELDKKIKVF.

Points on this clone: This likely came from a read error, as a far larger clone is one base away. The chain has TRGV9 and TRGJP. This CDR3 has 16 amino acids. Germline loops: CDR1 GITISATS, CDR2 ISYDGTV (reference sequence). CDR3 sequence reads: CALWEVRELDKKIKVF. In DNA, the CDR3 is TGTGCCTTGTGGGAGGTGCGAGAGTTGGACAAAAAAATCAAGGTATTT.

By share of the sample, this clone is large. This chain links TRGV9 with TRGJP. CDR1 is GITISATS and CDR2 is ISYDGTV in the germline V gene (reference sequence). There are 16 residues in the CDR3. The V gene end was trimmed by 1 base and the J gene end by 5 bases; junction bases not matched to a gene: 2. The CDR3 DNA reads as TGTGCCTTGTGGGAGGTTAAAGAGTTGGGCAAAAAAATCAAGGTATTT. Translation: CALWEVKELGKKIKVF.

Comments on this clone: The mismatch at residue 6 between this DNA's translation and the TCRdb protein of a much larger clone likely reflects a read error; the protein shown is translated from the DNA. The J gene was not called, though the V gene is TRGV4. This CDR3 is built from 9 residues. The germline gives CDR1 EGSTGY, CDR2 YDSYTSSV. CDR3 nucleotides: TGTGCCACCTGGGATAGTGGACTCTTT. Translating gives CATWDSGLF.

Sample share makes this clone hyperexpanded. V usage is TRGV9 and J usage is TRGJP. V was clipped by 2 bases and J by 11 bases; unmatched bases: 6. Germline V gene data show CDR1 as GITISATS and CDR2 as ISYDGTV (reference sequence). The CDR3 is 15 residues long. The CDR3 DNA follows: TGTGCCTTGTGGGAGGCTCCCATGGGCAAAAAAATCAAGGTATTT. It encodes CALWEAPMGKKIKVF.

Sample share makes this clone large. The gene calls are TRGV9 and TRGJP. TCRdb records no J gene; here it was assigned by comparing the DNA to germline. CDR3 length: 17 amino acids. Germline V gene data show CDR1 as GITISATS and CDR2 as ISYDGTV (reference sequence). Trimming removed 0 bases from V and 5 bases from J; junction bases left unmatched: 4. This CDR3 reads CALWEVFEELGKKIKVF. The CDR3 bases are TGTGCCTTGTGGGAGGTGTTCGAAGAGTTGGGCAAAAAAATCAAGGTATTT.

Sample share makes this clone large. The chain couples TRGV9 to TRGJP. The CDR3 extends over 16 amino acids. V lost 3 bases and J lost 4; bases outside the gene matches: 3. Per the germline V gene, CDR1 is GITISATS and CDR2 is ISYDGTV (reference sequence). CDR3 loop: CALWENQELGKKIKVF. The CDR3 DNA follows: TGTGCCTTGTGGGAGAACCAAGAGTTGGGCAAAAAAATCAAGGTATTT.

Sample share makes this clone hyperexpanded. At the DNA level, this CDR3 is encoded by other sequences in the same sample as well. This chain links TRGV9 with TRGJP. Germline CDR1 GITISATS, CDR2 ISYDGTV (reference sequence). After removal of 0 bases from V and 7 bases from J, the junction contained 3 bases not matched to a gene. CDR3 size: 16 residues. CDR3 region: CALWEVLELGKKIKVF. The CDR3 DNA is TGTGCCTTGTGGGAGGTGCTGGAGTTGGGCAAAAAAATCAAGGTATTT.

By share of the sample, this clone is large. The rearrangement joins TRGV10 to TRGJ1 or TRGJ2. TCRdb carries no J gene annotation; the J gene was assigned here by matching the DNA with germline. TRGV10 is noted as an ORF with a role that remains uncertain. The CDR3 totals 10 residues. The V segment lost 8 bases and the J segment 9 bases; nucleotides outside the gene matches: 5. The CDR3 loop is CAAWDFKKLF. As DNA, the CDR3 is TGTGCTGCGTGGGATTTTAAGAAACTCTTT.

Comments on this clone: A far larger clone differs by one base, so this is likely a read error. No V gene was called, and the J gene is TRGJP. This CDR3 is built from 17 residues. This CDR3 reads CALWEAPQELGKKIRVF. The CDR3 coding sequence is TGTGCCTTGTGGGAGGCCCCCCAAGAGTTGGGCAAAAAAATCAGGGTATTT.

As to this clone: Given a far larger clone just one base away, this is likely a sequencing read error. The chain recombines TRGV9 with TRGJP. No J gene was available from TCRdb, and it was assigned here by a germline match of the DNA. This CDR3 spans 20 amino acids. The germline gives CDR1 GITISATS, CDR2 ISYDGTV (reference sequence). CDR3 region: CALWEVRSHKQELGKKIKVF. For the CDR3, the DNA is TGTGCCTTGTGGGAGGTGCGCTCCCACAAACAAGAGTTAGGCAAAAAAATCAAGGTATTT.

Sample share makes this clone hyperexpanded (1% or more). The same CDR3 is also encoded by other DNA sequences in this sample. The chain recombines TRGV9 with TRGJP. The V segment lost 2 bases and the J segment 6 bases; nucleotides outside the gene matches: 4. The CDR3 is made up of 16 amino acids. Germline CDR1 reads GITISATS; CDR2 reads ISYDGTV (reference sequence). The DNA of the CDR3 is TGTGCCTTGTGGGAGGACCGAGAGTTGGGCAAAAAAATCAAGGTATTT. Translating it yields CALWEDRELGKKIKVF.

This chain uses TRGV9 with TRGJP. TCRdb carries no J gene annotation; the J gene was assigned here by matching the DNA with germline. Losses at the gene ends were 3 bases for V and 9 bases for J; bases not matched to a gene: 2. The CDR3 is 14 amino acids. In germline, CDR1 is GITISATS, CDR2 ISYDGTV (reference sequence). The CDR3 DNA reads TGTGCCTTGTGGGAGACGTTGGGCAAAAAAATCAAGGTATTT. Translating gives CALWETLGKKIKVF.

Within the sample, this clone is hyperexpanded (1% or more). The chain joins TRGV9 to TRGJP. In germline, CDR1 is GITISATS, CDR2 ISYDGTV (reference sequence). V lost 3 bases to trimming and J lost 4 bases; unmatched junction nucleotides: 3. This CDR3 has 16 amino acids. CDR3 sequence (DNA): TGTGCCTTGTGGGAGCCACAAGAGTTGGGCAAAAAAATCAAGGTATTT. It yields the protein CALWEPQELGKKIKVF.

For this clone: This likely traces to a read error, being one base from a far larger clone. This chain joins TRGV9 and TRGJP. Here the J gene came from matching the DNA to germline, since TCRdb omits it. Germline loops: CDR1 GITISATS, CDR2 ISYDGTV (reference sequence). V lost 4 bases to trimming and J lost 7 bases; unmatched junction nucleotides: 10. The CDR3 runs to 17 residues. The CDR3 sequence: CALWDASGELGKKIKVF. In nucleotides, the CDR3 is TGTGCCTTGTGGGACGCGTCAGGGGAGTTGGGCAAAAAAATCAAGGTATTT.

Comment on this clone: A far larger clone is a single base away, which makes a read error likely. Other DNA sequences in this sample translate to the same CDR3. The V and J genes are TRGV9 and TRGJP. No J gene is reported in TCRdb; it was inferred here by comparing the DNA with germline. CDR1 and CDR2 from the germline V gene are GITISATS and ISYDGTV (reference sequence). The CDR3 extends over 19 amino acids. The chain's CDR3 is CALWEVVGAQELGKKIKVF. The CDR3 nucleotides are TGTGCTTTGTGGGAGGTAGTAGGGGCGCAAGAGTTGGGCAAAAAAATCAAGGTATTT.

On this clone itself: The likely explanation is a read error, given a far larger clone one base away. The V gene is TRGV9, the J gene TRGJP. TCRdb gives no J gene; it was assigned here by matching the DNA to germline. Looked up from germline, CDR1 is GITISATS and CDR2 is ISYDGTV (reference sequence). The CDR3 consists of 20 residues. This CDR3 is CALWEVRSHKQELGKKFKVF. CDR3 DNA: TGTGCCTTGTGGGAGGTGCGCTCCCACAAACAAGAGTTGGGCAAAAAATTCAAGGTATTT.

In the case of this clone: A read error is the likely source, as a far larger clone sits one nucleotide away. The rearrangement uses TRGV9 and TRGJP. TCRdb leaves out the J gene; it was filled in here by matching the DNA to germline. V lost 2 bases, J lost 7 bases, and 8 bases stayed unmatched. The length of the CDR3 is 17 residues. Germline CDR1 GITISATS, CDR2 ISYDGTV (reference sequence). CDR3 sequence: CALWEATGELGKKIKVF. In DNA, the CDR3 is TGTGCCTTGTGGGAGGCGACAGGGGAGTTGGGCAAAAAAATCAAGGTATTT.

Points on this clone: This is likely an artifact of a read error, given a far larger clone one base away. Other nucleotide sequences in the sample specify the same CDR3. The chain couples TRGV9 to TRGJP. The CDR3 is 16 residues long. Looked up from germline, CDR1 is GITISATS and CDR2 is ISYDGTV (reference sequence). CDR3 sequence (DNA): TGTGCCCTGTGGGAGGTGCAAGAGTTGGGCAAAAAAATCAAGGTATTT. The encoded protein is CALWEVQELGKKIKVF.

A note on this clone: The junction shows a germline mismatch at one end, possibly a read error. V and J are TRGV9 and TRGJP. The CDR3 contains 16 residues. Germline lookup yields CDR1 GITISATS and CDR2 ISYDGTV (reference sequence). The CDR3 DNA follows: TGTGCCTTGTGGGAGATACAAGAGCTGGGCAAAAAAAACAAGGTATTT. It specifies CALWEIQELGKKNKVF.